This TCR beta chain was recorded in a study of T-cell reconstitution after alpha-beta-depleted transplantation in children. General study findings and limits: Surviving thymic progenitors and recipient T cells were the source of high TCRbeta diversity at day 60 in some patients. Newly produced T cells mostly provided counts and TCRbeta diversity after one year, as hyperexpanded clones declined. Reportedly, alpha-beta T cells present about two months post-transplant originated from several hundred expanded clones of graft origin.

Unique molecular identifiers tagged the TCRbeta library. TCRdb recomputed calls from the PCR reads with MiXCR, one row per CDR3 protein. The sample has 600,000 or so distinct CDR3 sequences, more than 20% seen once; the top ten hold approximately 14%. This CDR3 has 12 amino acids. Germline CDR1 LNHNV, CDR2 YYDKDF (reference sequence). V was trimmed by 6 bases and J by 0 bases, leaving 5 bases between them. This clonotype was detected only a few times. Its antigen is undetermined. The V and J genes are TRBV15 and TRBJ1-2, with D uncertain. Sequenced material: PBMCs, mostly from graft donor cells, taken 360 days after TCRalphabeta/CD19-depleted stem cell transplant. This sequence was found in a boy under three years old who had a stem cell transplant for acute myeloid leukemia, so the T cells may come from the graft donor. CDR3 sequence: CATRTSNYGYTF. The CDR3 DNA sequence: TGTGCCACCAGGACTTCTAACTATGGCTACACCTTC.